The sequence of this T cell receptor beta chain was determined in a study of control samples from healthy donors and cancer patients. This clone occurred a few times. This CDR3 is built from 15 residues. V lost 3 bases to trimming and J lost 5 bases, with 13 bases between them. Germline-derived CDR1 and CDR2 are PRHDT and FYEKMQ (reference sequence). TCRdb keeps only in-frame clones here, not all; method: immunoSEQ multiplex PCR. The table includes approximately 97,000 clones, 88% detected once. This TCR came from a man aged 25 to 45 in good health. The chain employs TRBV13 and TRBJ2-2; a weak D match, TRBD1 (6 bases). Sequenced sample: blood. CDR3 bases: TGTGCCAGCAGCTTGGGGCAGGGGAGTACCGGGGAGCTGTTTTTT. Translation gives CASSLGQGSTGELFF.